The rows below give T cell receptor beta chains drawn from one sample of a study of T cell changes during pregnancy in multiple sclerosis. TCRdb's table, derived via immunoSEQ multiplex PCR, lists solely in-frame clones and lacks some. The repertoire includes roughly 40,000 clones, 94% of them detected once, and about 0.34% sits in the top ten. Sequenced here: CD4+ T cells from peripheral blood mononuclear cells, sampled after pregnancy. All receptors come from a female donor with multiple sclerosis, enrolled in a pregnancy study. The CDR3 runs from the conserved cysteine through the conserved F or W. The order of the fields is J gene, clone size, D gene, V gene, CDR3 DNA, CDR3 protein. The D gene is left open where the match is weak. Size is stated for part of the rows, as once, few or many counts, or as a class when the clone is expanded.

TRBJ1-1	-	-	TRBV30	TGTGCCTGGAACCCGTCCCGAGGCAGGGTACGAAATGCTTTCTTT	CAWNPSRGRVRNAFF
TRBJ2-5	few	TRBD2	TRBV9	TGTGCCAGCAGCGTGGGAGGGAGGGAAGGAGAGACCCAGTACTTC	CASSVGGREGETQYF
TRBJ1-5	-	-	TRBV6-5	TGTGCCAGCAGTTGGCAGAAACCACATAGCAATCAGCCCCAGCATTTT	CASSWQKPHSNQPQHF
TRBJ1-2	-	TRBD1	TRBV11-2	TGTGCCAGCAGCACCGAGCCGGGACAGGGGATTAGGGGCTACACCTTC	CASSTEPGQGIRGYTF
TRBJ1-1	-	-	TRBV5-5	TGTGCCAGCAGCTTCTCGGTGTTTAACACTGAAGCTTTCTTT	CASSFSVFNTEAFF
TRBJ1-1	-	-	TRBV6-5	TGTGCCAGCAGTTACTCGATCGTCAGGGTCACGGGTGAAGCTTTCTTT	CASSYSIVRVTGEAFF
TRBJ2-3	-	TRBD1	TRBV5-4	TGTGCCAGCAGCGAACCGGGACAGGCGGGAGATACGCAGTATTTT	CASSEPGQAGDTQYF
TRBJ2-3	-	-	TRBV6-1	TGTGCCAGCAGTGAAGCCTTACTGACACGGGCAGGGGTAAGCACAGATACGCAGTATTTT	CASSEALLTRAGVSTDTQYF
TRBJ2-2	-	-	TRBV6-1	TGTGCCAGCAGTGAAGTTTTGCGGTACACCGGGGAGCTGTTTTTT	CASSEVLRYTGELFF
TRBJ1-1	-	-	TRBV9	TGTGCCAGCAGCGTAAATCCCGGACTCACTGAAGCTTTCTTT	CASSVNPGLTEAFF
TRBJ1-2	-	TRBD1	TRBV4-2	TGTGCCAGCAGCGCCCCCGGGACAGACTATGGCTACACCTTC	CASSAPGTDYGYTF
TRBJ1-1	-	-	TRBV18	TGTGCCAGCTCACCCAATTCGGTGAACACTGAAGCTTTCTTT	CASSPNSVNTEAFF
TRBJ2-1	-	TRBD2	TRBV7-3	TGTGCCAGCAGCTTAACCGTGCGGGAGGGGTTCTCCTACAATGAGCAGTTCTTC	CASSLTVREGFSYNEQFF